The present T cell receptor (beta chain) was sequenced within a study of cytomegalovirus exposure and HLA in healthy donors (dated by TCRdb to about 2017). Background on the whole study: According to an earlier analysis of a few hundred of the donors, about 179 million T cells yielded some 110 million unique TCR beta sequences and more than 250 Gb of sequence data. To study patterns of TCR occurrence, a later analysis re-analyzed previously published TCR beta repertoires from 666 donors and added high-resolution HLA genotyping. The study aimed to test whether signatures of past pathogen exposure could be identified by cataloging public T cell receptors. Besides the first cohort of some 670 subjects, a separate validation cohort made up of over a hundred different subjects was used. Every discovery cohort repertoire had been produced on one sequencing platform. In an earlier analysis of several hundred of the donors, high-throughput TCR beta sequencing was used to judge whether each TCR beta V gene segment behaved as functional or pseudogenic. Across 398 genotyped donors of the cohort, an average of roughly 230,000 unique TCR beta nucleotide sequences per donor were sequenced, and roughly 20% of those sequences were non-productive. An early release covering 500 to 750 HLA-typed donors comprised 250 to 350 gigabases of sequencing data and tens of millions of unique TCR sequences. Among the roughly 410 genotyped donors, approximately 81% belonged to the genetic ancestry cluster associated with self-reported Caucasian donors. Both class I and class II loci were covered by HLA typing, at four-digit resolution. To predict cytomegalovirus infection status, the study brought together high-throughput TCR immunosequencing, statistical association of individual TCRs with disease status, and machine learning. Using immunosequencing, the study profiled T cell repertoires from about 610 subjects and related those repertoires to cytomegalovirus serostatus. Rather than using new phenotypic data, the later analysis identified candidate immune exposures from TCR beta sequences and from how often those sequences occurred across donors. Four to six DR-DQ haplotypes were handled as single units for association and clustering, since linkage in the cohort was strong. A later genetic analysis took genome-wide SNP genotypes for about 65% of the 666 donors and used that subset as a discovery cohort. Typing coverage varied by locus: 629-630 donors for A, B, C, DRB1 and DQB1; about 520 for DQA1; approximately 610 for DPA1; fewer than 480 for DPB1. Donor age, sex, ethnicity and CMV serostatus were compiled together with the repertoire data. On the study overall, not on this receptor specifically: It was suggested by the authors that the approach could potentially be generalized to other disease states and immunological phenotypes. A further reported finding was that TCR beta sequences accurately predicted the HLA-A and HLA-B alleles for most subjects in the first cohort. Compared with equally common non-associated chains, HLA-associated TCR beta chains in a later analysis were more clonally expanded and had lower generation probabilities. In both the original and validation cohorts, the classifier was reported to diagnose cytomegalovirus status with high specificity and sensitivity. According to a later analysis, TCR association rates differed among HLA loci, with DRB1 alleles showing the most associated TCRs and HLA-C alleles showing the fewest. In an earlier analysis of 587 of the donors, most TCR beta V segments appeared in productive rearrangements about 87% or about 30% of the time, broadly matching IMGT annotations. Because counts were too low, approximately 15 rarely observed V segments, including chromosome 9 orphons, were excluded from the earlier analysis of some 590 of the donors. A total of 150 to 200 TCR beta chains were listed by the study as associated with cytomegalovirus. Assigning TCR associations to individual alleles was difficult when HLA alleles, especially DR and DQ, strongly co-occurred. According to a later genetic analysis, donors in an Asian-associated ancestry cluster had fewer N-insertions in productive TCRs than the roughly 700-donor mean. An association between a missense DCLRE1C variant and V-gene and J-gene trimming of TCR beta chains was found in a later genetic analysis and replicated in an independent cohort. A few of the identified cytomegalovirus-associated TCR beta chains were confirmed in vitro to be specific for cytomegalovirus antigens. Correlated functional status among segregating V segments might reflect linkage disequilibrium, but an unknown experimental factor could not be ruled out. A group of highly shared sequence variants was considered likely to be a technical artifact of the sequencing pipeline. Because some donors lacked HLA typing at each locus, the association tests relied only on the typed subset. Presence/absence analyses assumed roughly uniform sequencing depth across donors, an assumption that may not hold. According to a later analysis, most CMV-associated TCR beta chains appeared to be HLA-restricted, and the HLA associations seemed to be driven largely by CMV exposure. According to a later analysis, parvovirus B19, influenza, CMV and Epstein-Barr virus appeared linked to several top co-occurrence clusters. Only TCR beta chains were sequenced in this cohort, and the absence of alpha or paired-chain data limited detectable features. A later analysis associated about 16,000 TCR beta sequences with specific HLA alleles at a false discovery rate of 0.05. Immune exposure information for the cohort was limited to CMV serostatus. Most TCR sequences were observed very rarely across donors, whereas some public TCRs were present in many individuals.

The cohort was made up of hundreds of healthy bone marrow donors. At the time of sampling, all cohort members were nominally healthy, though unrecorded immune exposures were likely present. The donor was CMV seronegative and belonged to the group of around 350 seronegative cohort members. A peripheral blood sample was collected from each donor, and TCR beta sequencing was performed on peripheral blood mononuclear cells. Genomic DNA was extracted from the blood cell samples with the Qiagen DNeasy Blood Extraction Kit. Library generation was performed with the immunoSEQ multiplex PCR assay. For the multiplex PCR, a mixture combining 60 forward primers for TCR Vbeta segments and 13 reverse primers for TCR Jbeta segments was used. A multiplex PCR assay on genomic DNA amplified the CDR3 region of rearranged TCR beta genes. On the Illumina HiSeq System, the amplified TCR beta libraries were sequenced as 87-base-pair reads. Per the authors' processing: Across the roughly 600 repertoires, a later analysis counted approximately 83 million unique TCR beta chains, roughly 11 million of which were shared by at least two donors. Raw reads were error-corrected and collapsed into unique sequences by a nearest-neighbor algorithm in which closely related sequences were merged to remove PCR and sequencing errors. Alignment of CDR3 sequences to IMGT reference sequences was used to assign V, D and J gene segments. Each retained sequence needed at least a six-nucleotide match to both a V gene segment and a J gene segment. Rearrangements were called productive when the CDR3 lacked stop codons and stayed in frame with V and J; all others were non-productive. Following IMGT convention, CDR3 was defined as the stretch from the second conserved V-encoded cysteine to the conserved J-encoded phenylalanine. In an earlier analysis of some 550 of the donors, sequences lacking an unambiguous match to a single V gene segment were excluded. An earlier analysis of approximately 590 of the donors called V segments functional above 56.7% productive rearrangements and segregating when the between-donor standard deviation exceeded 5%. A statistical classification framework was built for diagnosing cytomegalovirus status from the catalog of TCR beta chain sequences. A later analysis assigned V and J genes by comparing TCR nucleotide sequences with IMGT/GENE-DB human TR gene sequences. A later analysis assigned CDR3 sequences and most-parsimonious VDJ recombination scenarios with the TCRdist pipeline. A later analysis defined each TCR beta chain by its CDR3 amino acid sequence plus V-gene family, and excluded reads lacking a unique V-gene family. A later analysis removed 500 to 600 highly shared, low-generation-probability nucleotide sequences to deal with suspected cross-contamination and a sequencing artifact. For each public chain, a later analysis derived a clonal expansion index from normalized ranks of inferred template counts within each repertoire. Generation probabilities in a later analysis came from a VDJ recombination model fitted to out-of-frame rearrangements, and those results were checked against IGoR. In a later analysis, hypergeometric tests were used to score TCR-TCR, TCR-HLA and TCR-CMV co-occurrence, with a repertoire-size bias correction applied to TCR pairs. A later analysis estimated false discovery rates by permuting HLA or CMV assignments 20 times. A later analysis grouped co-occurring TCRs with DBSCAN, adding TCRdist sequence similarity when clustering within HLA-allele-positive subsets. Repertoires with fewer than 30,000 or more than 120,000 public chains were left out of co-occurrence clustering, as were about five repertoires with anomalous nucleotide sharing. In TCRdb, the immuneACCESS table is reduced to in-frame sequences with V and J assigned. These tables do not hold every clone; where another copy was compared, an unresolved V gene accounts for under half, and the others remain unexplained. V, J and clone size reflect that table, while D and trimming were determined from the DNA. This sample comprises 130,000 to 150,000 clones, around 72% of them detected only once. The leading ten clones occupy over 2% of the sample.

Concerning this clone itself: Its antigen is unknown. No base quality values were provided; no much bigger clone lies one nucleotide off.

The sample was PBMCs. This TCR was recovered from a man in his forties or fifties in good health and CMV-seronegative.

CDR3 region: CASSEADREIGGYTF. The sequence in DNA is TGTGCCAGCAGTGAAGCGGACAGGGAGATTGGAGGCTACACCTTC. The rearrangement combines TRBV2 with TRBJ1-2; 8 of the junction bases match TRBD1. Including cysteine and phenylalanine, the CDR3 has 15 amino acids. Just the 45-base CDR3 DNA is kept, in frame starting at base 1. CDR1 SNHLY and CDR2 FYNNEI were looked up in the germline V gene. For this chain, trimming is 0 bases at the V end and 8 bases at the J end, and the number of junction bases without a gene match is 8. The CDR3 plus the reference TRBV2 and TRBJ1-2 genes for the other parts give the full variable domain: EPEVTQTPSHQVTQMGQEVILRCVPISNHLYFYWYRQILGQKVEFLVSFYNNEISEKSEIFDDQFSVERPDGSNFTLKIRSTKLEDSAMYFCASSEADREIGGYTFGSGTRLTVV.